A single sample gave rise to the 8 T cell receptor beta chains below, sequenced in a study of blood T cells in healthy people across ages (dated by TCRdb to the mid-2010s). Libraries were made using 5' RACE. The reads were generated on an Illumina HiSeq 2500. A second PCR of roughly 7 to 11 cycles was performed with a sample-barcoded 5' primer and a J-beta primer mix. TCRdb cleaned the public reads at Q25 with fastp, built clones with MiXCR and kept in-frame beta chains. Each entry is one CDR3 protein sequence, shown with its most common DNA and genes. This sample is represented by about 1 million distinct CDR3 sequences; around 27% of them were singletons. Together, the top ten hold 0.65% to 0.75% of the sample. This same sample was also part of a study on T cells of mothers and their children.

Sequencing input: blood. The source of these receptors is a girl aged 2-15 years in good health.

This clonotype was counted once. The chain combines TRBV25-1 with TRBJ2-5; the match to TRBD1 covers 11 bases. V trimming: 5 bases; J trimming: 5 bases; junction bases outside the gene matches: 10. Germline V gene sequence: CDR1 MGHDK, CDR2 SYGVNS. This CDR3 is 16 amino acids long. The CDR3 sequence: CASSPGIGTGGETQYF. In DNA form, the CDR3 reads TGTGCCAGCAGTCCGGGTATTGGGACAGGGGGGGAGACCCAGTACTTC.

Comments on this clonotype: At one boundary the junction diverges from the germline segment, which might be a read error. CDR3 in amino acids: CASSPYGGATYEQCF. The CDR3 bases are TGTGCCAGCAGTCCGTACGGGGGGGCCACCTACGAGCAGTGCTTC. This rearrangement joins TRBV12-3 or TRBV12-4 to TRBJ2-7; 8 bases match TRBD2. The CDR3 sequence is 15 residues long.

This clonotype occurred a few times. The CDR3 reads CASTPTGNGNQPQHF. CDR3 sequence (DNA): TGTGCCAGCACCCCCACAGGGAACGGCAATCAGCCCCAGCATTTT. This chain links TRBV28 with TRBJ1-5; D is possibly TRBD1 (6 bases). Germline V gene sequence: CDR1 MDHEN, CDR2 SYDVKM. With 7 bases removed from V and 2 bases from J, the gap between germline ends came to 15 bases. The CDR3 consists of 15 residues.

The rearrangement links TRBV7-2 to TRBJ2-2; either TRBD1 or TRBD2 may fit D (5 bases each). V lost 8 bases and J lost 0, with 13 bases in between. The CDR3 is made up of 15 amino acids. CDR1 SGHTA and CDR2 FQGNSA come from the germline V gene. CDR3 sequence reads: CASGVGTANTGELFF. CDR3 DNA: TGTGCCAGCGGCGTCGGGACGGCGAACACCGGGGAGCTGTTTTTT.

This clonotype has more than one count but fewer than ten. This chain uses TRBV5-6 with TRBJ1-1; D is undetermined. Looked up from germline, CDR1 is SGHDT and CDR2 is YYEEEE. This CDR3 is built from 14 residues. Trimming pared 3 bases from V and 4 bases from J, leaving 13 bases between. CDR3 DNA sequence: TGTGCCAGCAGCTCAGTCCCGGTGGGCACTGAAGCTTTCTTT. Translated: CASSSVPVGTEAFF. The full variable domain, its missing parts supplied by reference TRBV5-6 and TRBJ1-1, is DAGVTQSPTHLIKTRGQQVTLRCSPKSGHDTVSWYQQALGQGPQFIFQYYEEEERQRGNFPDRFSGHQFPNYSSELNVNALLLGDSALYLCASSSVPVGTEAFFGQGTRLTVV.

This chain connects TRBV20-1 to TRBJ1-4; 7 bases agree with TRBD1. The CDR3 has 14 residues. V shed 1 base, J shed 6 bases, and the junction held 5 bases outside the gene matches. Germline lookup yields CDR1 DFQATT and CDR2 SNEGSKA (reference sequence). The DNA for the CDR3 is TGCAGTGCTAGAGGACAGGGCCGGTATGAAAAACTGTTTTTT. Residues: CSARGQGRYEKLFF.

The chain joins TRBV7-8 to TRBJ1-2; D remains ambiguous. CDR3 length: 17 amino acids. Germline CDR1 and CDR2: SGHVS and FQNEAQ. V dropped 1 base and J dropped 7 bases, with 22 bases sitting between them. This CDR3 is CASSLVGVGHPYPGYTF. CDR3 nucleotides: TGTGCCAGCAGCTTAGTTGGTGTGGGTCACCCTTATCCTGGCTACACCTTC.

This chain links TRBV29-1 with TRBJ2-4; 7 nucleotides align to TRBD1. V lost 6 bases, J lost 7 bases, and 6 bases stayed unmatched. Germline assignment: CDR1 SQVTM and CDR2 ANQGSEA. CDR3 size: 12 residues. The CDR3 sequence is CSVQQGLNIQYF. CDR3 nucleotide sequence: TGCAGCGTCCAACAGGGGTTGAACATTCAGTACTTC.